Each of the 18 T cell receptor beta chains below was sequenced from the same sample in a study of blood T cell repertoires in COVID-19. Here immunoSEQ multiplex PCR was the method, and the copy in TCRdb shows in-frame clones only, minus some. This repertoire shows 100,000 to 150,000 clones, roughly 90% found once; its top ten account for approximately 2.2%. Input material: PBMCs or T cells enriched from blood (not recorded which). The receptor set was obtained from a woman in her forties or fifties who had recovered from COVID-19.

The V and J genes are TRBV6-1 and TRBJ1-4; D not resolved. The V gene lost 0 bases and the J gene lost 8 bases, with 16 bases spanning the gap. From germline, CDR1 is MNHNS and CDR2 SASEGT. The CDR3 is 16 residues long. The CDR3 spells CASSEATGLGKEKLFF. The CDR3 nucleotides are TGTGCCAGCAGTGAAGCTACGGGGTTGGGAAAGGAAAAACTGTTTTTT.

V is TRBV7-6 and J is TRBJ1-6, with D tentatively TRBD1 (6 bases). CDR1 is SGHVS and CDR2 is FNYEAQ in the germline V gene. CDR3 size: 15 residues. V lost 4 bases and J lost 10, with 17 bases in between. The CDR3, as DNA: TGTGCCAGCAGCTCCAGGGTGGGACAAGGATCACCCCTCCACTTT. Translation gives CASSSRVGQGSPLHF.

This clone was detected only a few times. The chain combines TRBV4-1 with TRBJ2-3, with a possible D match to TRBD1 (6 bases). CDR3 length equals 16 residues. Germline CDR1 reads MGHRA; CDR2 reads YSYEKL. Trimming removed 0 bases from V and 0 bases from J, with 10 bases in between. CDR3 DNA: TGCGCCAGCAGCCAAGATGGGGACACTAGCACAGATACGCAGTATTTT. It encodes CASSQDGDTSTDTQYF.

The V call is TRBV7-9, the J call TRBJ2-7; tentative D call: TRBD2 (7 bases). Germline assignment: CDR1 SEHNR and CDR2 FQNEAQ (reference sequence). Deletions cut 0 bases from V and 0 bases from J, with 9 bases between. This CDR3 is built from 15 residues. The CDR3 nucleotides are TGTGCCAGCAGCTTAGCGCGGGGGCCCTCCTACGAGCAGTACTTC. This gives the protein CASSLARGPSYEQYF.

This chain joins TRBV3-1 (or the pseudogene TRBV3-2) and TRBJ2-1; D is perhaps TRBD2 (6 bases). The germline V gene has CDR1 LGHDT and CDR2 YNNKEL (reference sequence). This CDR3 is 14 amino acids long. V lost 5 bases to trimming and J lost 6 bases, with 14 bases between them. CDR3 in amino acids: CASSGRRDGNEQFF. In DNA form, the CDR3 reads TGTGCCAGCAGCGGACGGAGGGATGGCAATGAGCAGTTCTTC.

This clone was counted a single time. V gene TRBV12-3 or TRBV12-4 combines with J gene TRBJ1-2, with D perhaps matching TRBD1 (5 bases). There are 12 residues in the CDR3. V lost 8 bases and J lost 8, with 15 bases in between. Here the CDR3 DNA reads TGTGCCAGCGGGGGAGGGTCTCACGGCTACACCTTC. It codes for CASGGGSHGYTF.

This chain joins TRBV11-2 and TRBJ2-3; TRBD2 aligns across 7 bases. V shed 5 bases, J shed 0 bases, and the junction held 2 bases outside the gene matches. Germline V CDR1 and CDR2: SGHAT, FQNNGV. The CDR3 contains 14 residues. As DNA, the CDR3 is TGTGCCAGCAGCGGGGGGGTTAGCACAGATACGCAGTATTTT. As protein: CASSGGVSTDTQYF.

The rearrangement links TRBV10-3 to TRBJ1-5; the match to TRBD1 covers 10 bases. J lost 2 bases, V lost 8 bases, and 9 bases had no gene match. The CDR3 runs 16 residues. Germline V gene sequence: CDR1 ENHRY, CDR2 SYGVKD. The CDR3 DNA follows: TGTGCCATCTCCGGGACAGGGGACATTGGCAATCAGCCCCAGCATTTT. It codes for CAISGTGDIGNQPQHF.

The chain recombines TRBV6-5 with TRBJ1-3; weak D call: TRBD1 (6 bases). The CDR3 length is 16 residues. V lost 2 bases and J 4 bases, leaving 15 bases between the germline ends. Germline V gene sequence: CDR1 MNHEY, CDR2 SVGAGI. CDR3 coding DNA: TGTGCCAGCAGTTACGATAGGGACACCTGGGGAAACACCATATATTTT. Amino acids: CASSYDRDTWGNTIYF.

This chain links TRBV11-3 with TRBJ2-7; TRBD2 agrees at 8 bases. Germline assignment: CDR1 SGHNT and CDR2 YENEEA. The CDR3 has 15 amino acids. V trimming: 0 bases; J trimming: 3 bases; junction bases outside the gene matches: 4. The CDR3 sequence is CASSLDFGGDYEQYF. CDR3 bases: TGTGCCAGCAGCTTAGATTTCGGGGGGGACTACGAGCAGTACTTC.

This rearrangement joins TRBV10-3 to TRBJ2-5; 11 bases are shared with TRBD2. The V segment lost 6 bases and the J segment 5 bases; nucleotides outside the gene matches: 2. CDR1 and CDR2 (germline): ENHRY, SYGVKD. The length of the CDR3 is 13 residues. The CDR3 region is CAIRASGGETQYF. In nucleotides, the CDR3 is TGTGCCATCAGAGCTAGCGGGGGGGAGACCCAGTACTTC.

The V and J genes are TRBV6-2 or TRBV6-3 and TRBJ1-6; possibly TRBD1 for D (6 bases). Deletions cut 0 bases from V and 2 bases from J, with 14 bases between. Germline assignment: CDR1 MNHEY and CDR2 SVGEGT. The CDR3 is 18 residues long. The CDR3 DNA follows: TGTGCCAGCAGTTACTCGATCTCTCGGGACACCTATAATTCACCCCTCCACTTT. Its protein is CASSYSISRDTYNSPLHF.

The chain couples TRBV6-5 to TRBJ2-7; D uncertain. CDR1 is MNHEY, CDR2 SVGAGI, per germline. Trimming took 0 bases from V and 0 from J, leaving 9 bases between them. The CDR3 covers 15 residues. CDR3 nucleotides: TGTGCCAGCAGTTACTCGGGCATGACCTCCTACGAGCAGTACTTC. Translating gives CASSYSGMTSYEQYF.

For the CDR3, the DNA is TGTGCCAGCAGCCGGGGGCAGGGGGTGACTGAAGCTTTCTTT. Its translation: CASSRGQGVTEAFF. The genes are TRBV11-1 and TRBJ1-1; 7 bases agree with TRBD1. In germline, CDR1 is SGHAT, CDR2 FQDESV (reference sequence). There are 14 residues in the CDR3. V was pared by 5 bases and J by 5 bases, with 8 bases of the junction left unmatched.

The rearrangement joins TRBV4-3 to TRBJ2-3, with TRBD2 matching over 12 bases. Germline loops: CDR1 LGHNA, CDR2 YSLEER. V was pared by 1 base and J by 4 bases, with 3 bases of the junction left unmatched. The CDR3 totals 16 residues. The CDR3 DNA reads TGCGCCAGCAGCCAAGGGACTAGCGGGGTCGCAGATACGCAGTATTTT. This codes for CASSQGTSGVADTQYF.

The chain joins TRBV5-1 to TRBJ2-2; TRBD2 agrees at 7 bases. The V gene end was trimmed by 4 bases and the J gene end by 7 bases; junction bases not matched to a gene: 7. CDR1 is SGHRS, CDR2 YFSETQ, per germline. This CDR3 is built from 14 residues. This chain's CDR3 is CASSIGTTSGELFF. As DNA, the CDR3 is TGCGCCAGCAGCATCGGGACTACCAGCGGGGAGCTGTTTTTT.

The chain employs TRBV5-1 and TRBJ1-6, with 9 bases matching TRBD1. J gave up 9 bases and V 4 bases, and 8 bases lay outside the gene matches. This CDR3 has 15 residues. Germline loops: CDR1 SGHRS, CDR2 YFSETQ. As DNA, the CDR3 is TGCGCCAGCAGCAAGGGACAGGGAAAAGTTTCACCCCTCCACTTT. As protein: CASSKGQGKVSPLHF.

The genes are TRBV5-4 and TRBJ1-1, with D possibly being TRBD1 (6 bases). Germline V gene data show CDR1 as SGHNT and CDR2 as YYREEE (reference sequence). V shed 4 bases and J shed 4 bases, with 8 bases lying between them. The CDR3 covers 12 residues. The CDR3 here is CASSVDSTEAFF. In nucleotides, the CDR3 is TGTGCCAGCAGCGTGGACAGCACTGAAGCTTTCTTT.